Listed below are T cell receptor beta chains from one sample, sequenced in a study of blood T cell repertoires in COVID-19. TCRdb's table, derived via immunoSEQ multiplex PCR, lists solely in-frame clones and lacks some. The sample carries around 160,000 clones, approximately 91% recorded once. The sample was peripheral blood. All receptors come from a man in his late teens or twenties with acute or convalescent COVID-19. The CDR3 runs from the conserved cysteine through the conserved F or W. A D gene is named only where the DNA matches it firmly. Size tells how often a clone was seen (once, few, many) or the class of an expanded clone, and some rows leave it out.

- TRBJ2-5 - TRBV18 TGTGCCAGCTCCCGGGACACCCGAACGAGGGAGACCCAGTACTTC CASSRDTRTRETQYF
- TRBJ1-1 - TRBV2 TGTGCCAGCAGTGAGTTAAACAGGGAAGGTGAAGCTTTCTTT CASSELNREGEAFF
- TRBJ2-1 - TRBV9 TGTGCCAGCAGCTACTCGACAGACTACAATGAGCAGTTCTTC CASSYSTDYNEQFF
- TRBJ1-1 - TRBV7-2 TGTGCCAGCAGCCCGAACGACAGGATTGAAGCTTTCTTT CASSPNDRIEAFF
- TRBJ2-1 - TRBV4-1 TGCGCCAGCAGCCAAGGCGCTGGAAGCGGTGCCTACAATGAGCAGTTCTTC CASSQGAGSGAYNEQFF
TRBD1 TRBJ1-6 - TRBV2 TGTGCCAGCAGTAAAGACAGGGGATCGCCCCTCCACTTT CASSKDRGSPLHF
TRBD2 TRBJ2-5 - TRBV25-1 TGTGCCAGCAGTGAATTGGCCGGGACTAGCGGAGAGACCCAGTACTTC CASSELAGTSGETQYF
- TRBJ2-7 - TRBV7-2 TGTGCCAGCAGCTTCGGGGGTTCCTACGAGCAGTACTTC CASSFGGSYEQYF
TRBD1 TRBJ1-2 - TRBV27 TGTGCCAGCAGTGAACGACAGGGGGCGGATGGCTACACCTTC CASSERQGADGYTF
TRBD2 TRBJ2-7 - TRBV7-8 TGTGCCAGCAGCTTACGTGCGGGAGCCTCCTACGAGCAGTACTTC CASSLRAGASYEQYF
TRBD1 TRBJ1-2 few TRBV10-2 TGCGCCAGCACAGGACAGGGGAAGAAGGATGGCTACACCTTC CASTGQGKKDGYTF
- TRBJ1-1 - TRBV3-1/TRBV3-2 TGTGCCAGCAGCCAAGAGAAGAGGCCTGAAGCTTTCTTT CASSQEKRPEAFF
- TRBJ2-2 - TRBV29-1 TGCAGCGTCGTAAGCGGTTCGAACACCGGGGAGCTGTTTTTT CSVVSGSNTGELFF
TRBD2 TRBJ2-1 - TRBV5-5 TGTGCCAGCAGCTGGGATAGCGGGGGGGCAAGAGAGCAGTTCTTC CASSWDSGGAREQFF
- TRBJ2-7 once TRBV24-1 TGTGCCACCAGTGATTCCTCAGCGGGTGGATTCTACGAGCAGTACTTC CATSDSSAGGFYEQYF
- TRBJ2-3 - TRBV11-2 TGTGCCAGCAGCCCAGCGGTGGATACGCAGTATTTT CASSPAVDTQYF
- TRBJ1-2 - TRBV6-1 TGTGCCAGCAGTGAAGCCAGCTCGGGGATCTATGGCTACACCTTC CASSEASSGIYGYTF
- TRBJ2-5 few TRBV5-8 TGTGCCAGCAGCCGGTCAGGGGACATGGGATGGGAGACCCAGTACTTC CASSRSGDMGWETQYF
- TRBJ1-4 - TRBV6-5 TGTGCCAGCAAACCATCGACAGTAAATGAAAAACTGTTTTTT CASKPSTVNEKLFF
- TRBJ1-5 - TRBV6-1 TGTGCCAGCAGTGAAGCGCGGGTAGGGCAGCCCCAGCATTTT CASSEARVGQPQHF
TRBD1 TRBJ1-2 - TRBV7-9 TGTGCCAGCAGCTCACCCCCGGGACAAGGGGGCACCTATGGCTACACCTTC CASSSPPGQGGTYGYTF
TRBD1 TRBJ1-2 - TRBV7-9 TGTGCCAGCAGCTTAGGACAGGGCTATGGCTACACCTTC CASSLGQGYGYTF
TRBD1 TRBJ1-1 - TRBV25-1 TGTGCCAGCAGTGCCCCGGGACAGGGGCCTATGAACACTGAAGCTTTCTTT CASSAPGQGPMNTEAFF
TRBD1 TRBJ1-2 - TRBV27 TGTGCCAGCAGTCCGGGACAGACTAACTATGGCTACACCTTC CASSPGQTNYGYTF
- TRBJ1-1 - TRBV7-9 TGTGCCAGCAGCTACGGGGACACTGAAGCTTTCTTT CASSYGDTEAFF
- TRBJ1-1 - TRBV19 TGTGCCAGTAGTAAAGGACTGGGCACTGAAGCTTTCTTT CASSKGLGTEAFF
TRBD1 TRBJ2-7 - TRBV25-1 TGTGCCAGCGGCCGGGACAGGGCCTACGAGCAGTACTTC CASGRDRAYEQYF
- TRBJ1-3 - TRBV15 TGTGCCACCAGTTTGGGAGGGGTAGACACCATATATTTT CATSLGGVDTIYF